These T cell receptor beta chains were read from a single sample in a study of PD-1 blockade in mismatch repair-deficient tumors. Generated by immunoSEQ multiplex PCR, the TCRdb table keeps only in-frame clones and is missing some. The sample shows around 33,000 clones, approximately 80% of them seen only once. Sequencing was performed on PBMCs, taken 6 to 7 weeks after starting pembrolizumab. All receptors come from an adult with mismatch repair-deficient cancer. The CDR3 runs from the conserved cysteine through the conserved F or W. A D gene is named only where the DNA matches it firmly. The size entry is marked missing in some rows and otherwise reads once, few, many or a size class.

V	size	D	J	CDR3	DNA
TRBV28	-	-	TRBJ1-5	CASSLVGASNQPQHF	TGTGCCAGCAGTTTAGTGGGGGCCTCCAATCAGCCCCAGCATTTT
TRBV7-2	once	TRBD1	TRBJ2-1	CASSVRDRGSYNEQFF	TGTGCCAGCAGCGTCCGGGACAGGGGGTCCTACAATGAGCAGTTCTTC
TRBV27	-	-	TRBJ1-5	CASSLRQPAYSNQPQHF	TGTGCCAGCAGTTTAAGACAGCCCGCTTATAGCAATCAGCCCCAGCATTTT
TRBV7-3	-	-	TRBJ2-3	CASSLGVAATDTQYF	TGTGCCAGCAGCTTAGGGGTAGCGGCCACAGATACGCAGTATTTT
TRBV28	medium-sized	-	TRBJ2-3	CASSIGLRISTDTQYF	TGTGCCAGCAGCATCGGACTACGAATTAGCACAGATACGCAGTATTTT
TRBV27	medium-sized	-	TRBJ2-7	CASSLNPFSHEQYF	TGTGCCAGCAGTCTAAATCCCTTTAGCCACGAGCAGTACTTC
TRBV14	-	TRBD1	TRBJ2-1	CASSRGQGYGIEQFF	TGTGCCAGCAGCCGGGGACAGGGCTACGGTATTGAGCAGTTCTTC
TRBV6-4	-	-	TRBJ1-1	CASSDSTGTNGAFF	TGTGCCAGCAGTGACTCAACGGGAACAAACGGAGCTTTCTTT
TRBV27	-	-	TRBJ1-2	CASRRGWGGNYGYTF	TGTGCCAGCAGGAGGGGGTGGGGGGGAAACTATGGCTACACCTTC
TRBV10-3	large	TRBD2	TRBJ2-7	CATQPGLAESSSYEQYF	TGTGCCACACAACCGGGACTAGCGGAGAGCAGCTCCTACGAGCAGTACTTC
TRBV5-1	-	TRBD2	TRBJ2-3	CASRLPRTSGRARSSSSTDTQYF	TGCGCCAGCAGACTACCAAGGACTAGCGGGAGGGCCCGGTCGTCTTCTAGCACAGATACGCAGTATTTT
TRBV28	-	-	TRBJ1-2	CASSYPTGYYGYTF	TGTGCCAGCAGCTACCCCACAGGTTACTATGGCTACACCTTC
TRBV11-1	once	TRBD2	TRBJ2-1	CASSRTSGRRNEQFF	TGTGCCAGCAGCCGAACGAGCGGGAGGAGGAATGAGCAGTTCTTC
TRBV28	-	TRBD2	TRBJ2-5	CASSLGGYQETQYF	TGTGCCAGCAGTTTGGGGGGGTACCAAGAGACCCAGTACTTC
TRBV9	-	TRBD2	TRBJ2-1	CASSRGLAGEDEQFF	TGTGCCAGCAGCCGGGGACTAGCGGGAGAGGATGAGCAGTTCTTC
TRBV5-1	-	-	TRBJ2-1	CASSGGTYNEQFF	TGCGCCAGCAGCGGCGGAACGTACAATGAGCAGTTCTTC
TRBV6-5	few	TRBD1	TRBJ1-2	CASSQQGVRGYTF	TGTGCCAGCAGCCAACAGGGGGTGAGAGGCTACACCTTC
TRBV5-1	once	TRBD2	TRBJ2-1	CASGPWSSSGATYNEQFF	TGCGCCAGCGGCCCCTGGTCGTCTAGCGGGGCTACCTACAATGAGCAGTTCTTC
TRBV13	-	TRBD1	TRBJ1-2	CASSWGDRAPTF	TGTGCCAGCAGCTGGGGGGACAGGGCGCCCACCTTC
TRBV7-3	-	TRBD2	TRBJ2-1	CASSRESQRGHNEQFF	TGTGCCAGCTCTCGAGAATCCCAGCGGGGACACAATGAGCAGTTCTTC
TRBV18	-	-	TRBJ2-7	CASSGPGSEQYF	TGTGCCAGCTCGGGCCCAGGGTCCGAGCAGTACTTC
TRBV29-1	-	TRBD2	TRBJ2-1	CSVPEPPGRLAGVGGNEQFF	TGCAGCGTCCCCGAACCCCCTGGGAGACTAGCGGGAGTAGGAGGCAATGAGCAGTTCTTC
TRBV14	once	-	TRBJ2-2	CASSQLRAWTGELFF	TGTGCCAGCAGCCAACTGAGGGCTTGGACCGGGGAGCTGTTTTTT